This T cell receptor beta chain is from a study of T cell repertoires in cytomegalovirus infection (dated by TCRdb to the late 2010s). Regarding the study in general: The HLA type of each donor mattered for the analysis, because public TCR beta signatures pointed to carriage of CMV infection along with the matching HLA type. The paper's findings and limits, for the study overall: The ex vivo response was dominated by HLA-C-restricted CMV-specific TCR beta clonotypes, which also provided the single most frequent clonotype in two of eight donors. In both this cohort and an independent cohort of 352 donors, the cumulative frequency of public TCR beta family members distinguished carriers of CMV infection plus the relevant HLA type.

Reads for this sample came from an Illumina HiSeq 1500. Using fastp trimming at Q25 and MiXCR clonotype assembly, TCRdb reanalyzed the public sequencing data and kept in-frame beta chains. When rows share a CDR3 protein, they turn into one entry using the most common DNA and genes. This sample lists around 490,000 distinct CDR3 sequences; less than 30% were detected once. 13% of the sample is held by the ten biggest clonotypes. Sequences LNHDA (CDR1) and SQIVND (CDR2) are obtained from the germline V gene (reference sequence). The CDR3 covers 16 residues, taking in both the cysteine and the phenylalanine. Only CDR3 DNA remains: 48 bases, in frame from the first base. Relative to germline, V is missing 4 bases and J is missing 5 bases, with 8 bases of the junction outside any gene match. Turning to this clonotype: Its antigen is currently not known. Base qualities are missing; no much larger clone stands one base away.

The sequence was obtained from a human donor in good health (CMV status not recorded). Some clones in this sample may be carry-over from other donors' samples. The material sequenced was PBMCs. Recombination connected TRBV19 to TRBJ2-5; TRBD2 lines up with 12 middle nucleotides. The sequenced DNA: TGTGCCAGTAGTAAAAGGACTAGCGGGACCGGGGAGACCCAGTACTTC. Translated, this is CASSKRTSGTGETQYF.